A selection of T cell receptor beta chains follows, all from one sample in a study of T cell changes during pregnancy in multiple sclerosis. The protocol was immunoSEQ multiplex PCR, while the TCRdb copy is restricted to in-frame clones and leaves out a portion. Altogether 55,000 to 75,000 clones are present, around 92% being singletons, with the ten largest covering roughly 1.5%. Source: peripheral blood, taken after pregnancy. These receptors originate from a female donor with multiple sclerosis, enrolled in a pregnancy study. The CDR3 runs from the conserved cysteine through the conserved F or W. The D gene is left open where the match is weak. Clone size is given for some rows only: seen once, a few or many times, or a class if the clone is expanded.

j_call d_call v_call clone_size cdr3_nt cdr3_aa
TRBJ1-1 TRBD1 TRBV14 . TGTGCCAGCAGCGCCCGGGACAGGGGGAGGACTGAAGCTTTCTTT CASSARDRGRTEAFF
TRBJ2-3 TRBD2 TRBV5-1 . TGCGCCAGCGGACTAGCGGGAAGCACAGATACGCAGTATTTT CASGLAGSTDTQYF
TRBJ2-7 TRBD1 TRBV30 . TGTGCCTGGAGTTTAGGACAGGCAGTCTCCTACGAGCAGTACTTC CAWSLGQAVSYEQYF
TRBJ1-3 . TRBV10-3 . TGTGCCATTCTCATCGAGGGTCGATCCGTGAGGGACACCATATATTTT CAILIEGRSVRDTIYF
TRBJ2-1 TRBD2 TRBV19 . TGTGCCAGTAGCGATCTAGCGGGAGGGTTCAATGAGCAGTTCTTC CASSDLAGGFNEQFF
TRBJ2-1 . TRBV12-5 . TGTGCTAGTGGTTTGCAAGTCGGACAGACCTATTACAATGAGCAGTTCTTC CASGLQVGQTYYNEQFF
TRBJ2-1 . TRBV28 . TGTGCCAGCAGTTTAATTGGGCAGCTATACAATGAGCAGTTCTTC CASSLIGQLYNEQFF
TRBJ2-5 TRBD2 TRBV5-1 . TGCGCCAGCAGCCTCGTCCTAGCGGGAGGAGAGACCCAGTACTTC CASSLVLAGGETQYF
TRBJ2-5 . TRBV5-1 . TGCGCCAGCAGCTTGACCGGGAACGGGGAAGAGACCCAGTACTTC CASSLTGNGEETQYF
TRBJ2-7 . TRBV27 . TGTGCCAGCAGTTTCCTTAGCCCCCCAGTGGGCGAGCAGTACTTC CASSFLSPPVGEQYF
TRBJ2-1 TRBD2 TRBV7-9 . TGTGCCAGCAGCCCCAGCGGGAATTCCTACAATGAGCAGTTCTTC CASSPSGNSYNEQFF
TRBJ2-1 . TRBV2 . TGTGCCAGCTACGACGGGAGTGGGAACTCCTACAATGAGCAGTTCTTC CASYDGSGNSYNEQFF
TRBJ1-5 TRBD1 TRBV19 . TGTGCCAGTAGTCGCCCAGGGGGCGGTCAGCCCCAGCATTTT CASSRPGGGQPQHF
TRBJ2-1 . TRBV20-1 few TGCAGTGCTAGTGCCGGGAGTGAGCAGTTCTTC CSASAGSEQFF
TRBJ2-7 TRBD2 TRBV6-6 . TGTGCCAGCAGACCCGGACTAGCGGGAGGGTACGAGCAGTACTTC CASRPGLAGGYEQYF
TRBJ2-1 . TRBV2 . TGTGCCAGCAGTTCTACAGGGGACCGGGAGCTCTACAATGAGCAGTTCTTC CASSSTGDRELYNEQFF
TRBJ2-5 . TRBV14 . TGTGCCAGCAGCCGGGGACTGGAAGAGACCCAGTACTTC CASSRGLEETQYF
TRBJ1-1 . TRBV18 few TGTGCCAGCTCACCAGGGCAGGACACTGAAGCTTTCTTT CASSPGQDTEAFF
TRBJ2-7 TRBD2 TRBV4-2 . TGTGCCAGCAGCCAAGATCTAGCGGGAGATAACTCCTACGAGCAGTACTTC CASSQDLAGDNSYEQYF
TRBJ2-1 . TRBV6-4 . TGTGCCAGCGGGGAGAACAATGAGCAGTTCTTC CASGENNEQFF